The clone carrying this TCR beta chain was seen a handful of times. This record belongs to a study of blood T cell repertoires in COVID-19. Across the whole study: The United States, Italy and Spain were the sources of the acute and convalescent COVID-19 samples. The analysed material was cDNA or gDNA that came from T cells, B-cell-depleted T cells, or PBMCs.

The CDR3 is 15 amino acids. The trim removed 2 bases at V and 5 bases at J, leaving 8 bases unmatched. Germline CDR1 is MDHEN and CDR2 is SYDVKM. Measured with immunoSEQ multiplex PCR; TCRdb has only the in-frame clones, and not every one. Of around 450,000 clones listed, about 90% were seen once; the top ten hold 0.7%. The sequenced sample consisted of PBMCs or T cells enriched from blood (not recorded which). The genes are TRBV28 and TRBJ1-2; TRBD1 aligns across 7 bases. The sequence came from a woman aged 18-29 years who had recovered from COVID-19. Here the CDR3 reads CASSLVYRGSYGYTF. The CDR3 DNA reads TGTGCCAGCAGTTTAGTGTACAGGGGTTCGTATGGCTACACCTTC.